This entry lists 12 T cell receptor beta chains sequenced from one sample in a study of blood T cell repertoires in COVID-19. Some clones are missing from TCRdb's copy, which holds only in-frame ones; the method was immunoSEQ multiplex PCR. Here the sample spans approximately 220,000 clones, about nine tenths being singletons. The sequenced material came from PBMCs or T cells enriched from blood (not recorded which). The receptors stem from a man aged 25-45 years who had recovered from COVID-19.

The CDR3 loop reads CASSTPVTGGDSNQPQHF. CDR3 DNA sequence: TGTGCCAGCAGTACGCCTGTTACAGGCGGTGATAGCAATCAGCCCCAGCATTTT. This rearrangement joins TRBV2 to TRBJ1-5, with D possibly being TRBD1 (5 bases). V gave up 5 bases and J gave up 0 bases, with 20 bases separating them. Germline V gene data show CDR1 as SNHLY and CDR2 as FYNNEI. CDR3 length: 18 residues.

V and J are TRBV5-5 and TRBJ2-4, with a weak D call TRBD1 (6 bases). The V end was cut by 3 bases, the J end by 4 bases, with 11 bases between. In germline, CDR1 is SGHKS, CDR2 YYEKEE (reference sequence). This CDR3 comprises 14 residues. This CDR3 is CASSSWTEKNIQYF. For the CDR3, the DNA is TGTGCCAGCAGCTCCTGGACAGAGAAAAACATTCAGTACTTC. Filled out from reference TRBV5-5 and TRBJ2-4, the complete variable domain reads DAGVTQSPTHLIKTRGQQVTLRCSPISGHKSVSWYQQVLGQGPQFIFQYYEKEERGRGNFPDRFSARQFPNYSSELNVNALLLGDSALYLCASSSWTEKNIQYFGAGTRLSVL.

V usage is TRBV27 and J usage is TRBJ2-3; D perhaps matches TRBD2 (6 bases). The CDR3 covers 15 residues. V was clipped by 7 bases and J by 0 bases, with 14 bases between them. Germline V CDR1 and CDR2: MNHEY, SMNVEV (reference sequence). The CDR3 loop is CASMSKGRSTDTQYF. CDR3 bases: TGTGCCAGCATGTCGAAGGGGAGGAGCACAGATACGCAGTATTTT.

V gene TRBV10-3 combines with J gene TRBJ2-3; 9 nucleotides match TRBD2. The V gene's germline CDR1 is ENHRY and CDR2 SYGVKD. The V segment lost 4 bases and the J segment 1 base; nucleotides outside the gene matches: 6. CDR3 length: 16 amino acids. This CDR3 is CAISATRTSGTDTQYF. In DNA, the CDR3 is TGTGCCATCAGTGCCACCCGGACTAGCGGCACAGATACGCAGTATTTT.

This clone was seen once. The chain joins TRBV6-5 to TRBJ1-2, with D hard to call. The CDR3 is made up of 13 amino acids. The V end was cut by 6 bases, the J end by 3 bases, with 11 bases between. Germline CDR1 and CDR2: MNHEY and SVGAGI. The CDR3 coding sequence is TGTGCCAGCAGCGCAACTTCTTACTATGGCTACACCTTC. This codes for CASSATSYYGYTF.

The chain joins TRBV6-2 or TRBV6-3 to TRBJ2-5; 7 bases fit TRBD1. V lost 5 bases, J lost 2 bases, and 5 bases stayed unmatched. The CDR3 is 14 residues long. In germline, CDR1 is MNHEY, CDR2 SVGEGT. This CDR3 is CASSIGTEQETQYF. CDR3 bases: TGTGCCAGCAGTATCGGGACAGAGCAAGAGACCCAGTACTTC.

The rearrangement links TRBV18 to TRBJ1-2; 10 nucleotides agree with TRBD1. The CDR3 is 16 residues long. CDR1 is KGHSH and CDR2 is LQKENI in the germline V gene. The V gene end was trimmed by 3 bases and the J gene end by 4 bases; junction bases not matched to a gene: 8. The DNA for the CDR3 is TGTGCCAGCTCACCTGGGACAGGGGACCCATCCTATGGCTACACCTTC. Its translation: CASSPGTGDPSYGYTF.

The chain uses TRBV5-8 and TRBJ1-5, with 9 bases matching TRBD1. The CDR3 consists of 15 residues. J lost 7 bases, V lost 4 bases, and 9 bases had no gene match. CDR1 is SGHTS, CDR2 YDEGEE, per germline. CDR3 bases: TGTGCCAGCAGCCAGGGACAGGGTTTTATCCAGCCCCAGCATTTT. Encoded protein: CASSQGQGFIQPQHF.

The chain has TRBV2 and TRBJ2-3; 8 nucleotides agree with TRBD1. The CDR3 runs 15 residues. V was clipped by 5 bases and J by 4 bases; unmatched bases: 8. Looked up from germline, CDR1 is SNHLY and CDR2 is FYNNEI. CDR3 loop: CASSFDRGGADTQYF. CDR3 DNA: TGTGCCAGCAGTTTCGACAGGGGAGGAGCAGATACGCAGTATTTT.

The chain couples TRBV4-3 to TRBJ2-6, with a weak D call TRBD1 (5 bases). The CDR3 has 16 amino acids. The germline V and J ends were trimmed by 0 bases and 0 bases, with 6 bases remaining between them. Germline V gene lookup returns CDR1 LGHNA and CDR2 YSLEER. The CDR3 sequence: CASSQDQGSGANVLTF. Here the CDR3 DNA reads TGCGCCAGCAGCCAAGATCAGGGCTCTGGGGCCAACGTCCTGACTTTC.

A remark on this clone: At one boundary the junction diverges from the germline segment, which might be a read error. This chain joins TRBV4-1 and TRBJ2-7; 11 nucleotides agree with TRBD2. CDR3 length: 16 residues. The germline gives CDR1 MGHRA, CDR2 YSYEKL. CDR3 nucleotides: TGCGCCAGCAGCCTCCAGACTAGCGGGAACTCCCACGAGCAGTACTTC. It codes for CASSLQTSGNSHEQYF.

V is TRBV28 and J is TRBJ2-3; TRBD2 matches at 8 bases. Germline values: CDR1 MDHEN, CDR2 SYDVKM. This CDR3 comprises 18 residues. V shed 5 bases and J 5 bases; nucleotides not matched to a gene: 18. Here the CDR3 reads CASSKTGGEAGEGDTQYF. In nucleotides, the CDR3 is TGTGCCAGCAGTAAGACCGGCGGGGAAGCGGGAGAAGGAGATACGCAGTATTTT.